This T cell receptor beta chain was sequenced during a study of blood T cells in healthy people across ages (dated by TCRdb to about 2015). With respect to the entire study: In model experiments, roughly one uniquely barcoded TCR beta cDNA molecule per two T cells was captured by template switching. To avoid experimental bias, donors of different ages were distributed randomly across sequencing lanes. The study measured age-related changes in TCR beta repertoire diversity using deep sequencing normalized with unique cDNA molecular identifiers. Two additional independent replicas of 1 million unique cDNA reads from the same blood draw were analyzed for two donors (one aged 18 to 29 and one aged 80 or older). Donors were grouped into four age groups: young (average approximately 15 years), middle-aged (over 35), aged (over 55) and long-lived (about 90). What the study reported, not specific to this receptor: Observed TCR beta diversity per million T cells fell roughly linearly with age, and a significant reduction was already apparent by age around 36. Total diversity estimates from one million sequenced T cells were considered lower bounds and underestimates. Conclusive comparison of naive and antigen-experienced compartments was prevented by the profiling of bulk unsorted PBMCs. The percentage of naive T cells measured by flow cytometry correlated strongly with observed TCR beta diversity. The CMV infection status of donors was not known, potentially confounding age-related changes in expanded clonotypes. The long-lived group showed more naive CD4+ T cells, fewer expanded clones and increased TCR diversity than the aged group, suggesting age selection.

Systemically healthy Caucasian individuals from Russia, 39 in total and aged roughly 6 to 100 years, were included as donors. Each donor gave roughly 11 milliliters of peripheral blood, drawn into EDTA-treated Vacutainer tubes. Ficoll-Paque density-gradient centrifugation was used to isolate PBMCs, with at least 6 million per sample. Total RNA, at least 5.5 micrograms per sample, was extracted from PBMCs with Trizol reagent. The percentages of naive CD45RAhigh/CD27high T cells were determined by flow cytometry on a PBMC aliquot from every donor. Remarks on this clonotype: Its antigen remains unidentified. It has no much larger one-base neighbor in the sample; base qualities were not kept.

Libraries were made using 5' RACE. TCRdb records Illumina HiSeq 2500 as the sequencer. The second PCR ran for roughly 6 to 11 cycles and used a J-beta primer mix along with a sample-barcoded 5' primer. A unique molecular identifier was introduced onto each TCR beta cDNA molecule by a template-switch 5' adaptor carrying 12 random nucleotides. Each sample yielded at least 3 million CDR3-containing paired-end reads. First-strand cDNA synthesis was performed from all RNA using the Mint cDNA synthesis kit, with priming by a TRBC-specific oligonucleotide. Following uracil-DNA glycosylase treatment, a first 18-cycle PCR with universal primers M1SS and BC2_uni_R was performed on all cDNA. Per the authors' processing: Each sample was normalized by randomly selecting 1 million high-quality reads, each carrying a distinct molecular identifier. Instead of being binned into consensus sequences, reads that shared molecular identifiers were thrown out. MiTCR, set to a Q25 quality threshold and the strictest error-elimination algorithm, was used for CDR3 identification, clonotype clustering and error correction. A nonparametric unseen species model with Euler transformation was used to estimate a lower bound on total TCR beta diversity. Starting from the raw public reads, TCRdb applied fastp trimming at Q25, assembled clones with MiXCR and retained in-frame beta chains. Merged by CDR3 protein, the rows form single entries marked with the most common genes and DNA. TCRdb's processing, not the study's, gives the V and J calls here. This sample gives roughly 700,000 distinct CDR3 sequences in total; around 49% of them show up just once. Of the sample, approximately 32% is held by the ten largest clones.

The TCR originated in a woman aged 55-75 years in good health. The specimen was blood.

CDR3 loop: CASSSGLAMIGELFF. The sequenced DNA is TGTGCCAGCTCATCGGGACTAGCAATGATCGGGGAGCTGTTTTTT. The chain joins TRBV18 to TRBJ2-2; a stretch of 9 junction bases matches TRBD2. The germline V gene yields KGHSH for CDR1 and LQKENI for CDR2. The V end gives up 5 bases and the J end 7 bases, leaving 8 bases in the junction not matched to a gene. Including cysteine and phenylalanine, the CDR3 has 15 amino acids. The retained sequence is limited to the CDR3, 45 bases, with the frame set at the first base.